The 28 T cell receptor beta chains given below trace back to one sample, sequenced in a study of blood T cells in healthy people across ages. The authors ran a second PCR of roughly 6 to 12 cycles using a sample-barcoded 5' primer and a J-beta primer mix. TCRdb re-derived calls from the 5' RACE reads in MiXCR, one entry per CDR3 protein. The sample lists hundreds of thousands of distinct CDR3 sequences; more than 40% were seen once. Source material: blood. All receptors come from a man aged 55 to 70 in good health.

This chain connects TRBV28 to TRBJ2-5, with D possibly TRBD2 on 5 matching bases. The end of the DNA fits TRBJ2-7 better, so the J call may be wrong. The germline gives CDR1 MDHEN, CDR2 SYDVKM. The CDR3 consists of 13 residues. This chain's CDR3 is CASSLWRVVEQYF. CDR3 in DNA: TGTGCCAGCAGTTTATGGAGGGTAGTCGAGCAGTACTTC.

The genes are TRBV29-1 and TRBJ2-7; a possible D gene is TRBD1 (6 bases). V was clipped by 4 bases and J by 5 bases, with 15 bases between them. CDR1 and CDR2 (germline): SQVTM, ANQGSEA. The CDR3 spans 13 residues. For the CDR3, the DNA is TGCAGCGTTGGGAACAGGGTTAATCACGAGCAGTACTTC. Encoded protein: CSVGNRVNHEQYF.

The rearrangement uses TRBV7-8 and TRBJ1-5; D possibly corresponds to TRBD1 (5 bases). CDR1 is SGHVS, CDR2 FQNEAQ, per germline. The CDR3 is 13 amino acids. V lost 5 bases and J 6 bases, leaving 11 bases between the germline ends. The CDR3 protein is CASSPSGLQPQHF. The CDR3 region has the DNA TGTGCCAGCAGCCCTTCAGGGCTTCAGCCCCAGCATTTT. The full variable domain, in which reference TRBV7-8 and TRBJ1-5 provide the parts outside the CDR3, is GAGVSQSPRYKVAKRGQDVALRCDPISGHVSLFWYQQALGQGPEFLTYFQNEAQLDKSGLPSDRFFAERPEGSVSTLKIQRTQQEDSAVYLCASSPSGLQPQHFGDGTRLSIL.

This clonotype was seen only a few times. The chain carries TRBV12-3 or TRBV12-4 and TRBJ1-5; no clear D. The CDR3 contains 14 residues. V was clipped by 2 bases and J by 5 bases, with 10 bases between them. DNA for the CDR3: TGTGCCAGCAGTTTACCCACAATGTATCAGCCCCAGCATTTT. The encoded protein is CASSLPTMYQPQHF.

The chain uses TRBV5-1 and TRBJ2-7; no firm D call. The DNA end is more similar to TRBJ2-5, so the J call may be wrong. Per germline, CDR1 SGHRS and CDR2 YFSETQ. The CDR3 length is 12 residues. CDR3 residues: CARIGLGETQYF. CDR3 bases: TGCGCCCGAATTGGCCTCGGGGAGACCCAGTACTTC.

This sequence joins TRBV4-3 and TRBJ1-2; 10 bases line up with TRBD1. Germline-derived CDR1 and CDR2 are LGHNA and YSLEER. The CDR3 has 15 amino acids. J lost 6 bases, V lost 4 bases, and 8 bases had no gene match. In DNA form, the CDR3 reads TGCGCCAGCAGCCCTGGGACAGGGGAAATGCATGGCTACACCTTC. Residues: CASSPGTGEMHGYTF.

This clonotype turned up a few times. The V call is TRBV5-1, the J call TRBJ2-5, with 15 bases matching TRBD2. CDR1 is SGHRS, CDR2 YFSETQ, per germline. Trimming took 4 bases from V and 1 from J; bases not matched to a gene: 5. CDR3 length: 17 amino acids. CDR3 in DNA: TGCGCCAGCAGCAAGGGACTAGCGGGGGGCCTCCAAGAGACCCAGTACTTC. This codes for CASSKGLAGGLQETQYF. Full variable domain (remainder filled in from reference TRBV5-1 and TRBJ2-5): KAGVTQTPRYLIKTRGQQVTLSCSPISGHRSVSWYQQTPGQGLQFLFEYFSETQRNKGNFPGRFSGRQFSNSRSEMNVSTLELGDSALYLCASSKGLAGGLQETQYFGPGTRLLVL.

The chain employs TRBV5-6 and TRBJ2-7, with D possibly TRBD1 on 7 matching bases. In germline, CDR1 is SGHDT, CDR2 YYEEEE. The CDR3 has 20 residues. V was shortened by 1 base and J by 5 bases, with 31 bases between the two germline ends. Here the CDR3 reads CASSLSMWGDSVARRHEQYF. CDR3 nucleotide sequence: TGTGCCAGCAGCTTGTCAATGTGGGGGGACAGTGTCGCAAGGCGCCACGAGCAGTACTTC.

This clonotype was found a few times. This sequence joins TRBV12-3 or TRBV12-4 and TRBJ2-3, with 7 bases that match TRBD2. This CDR3 comprises 15 residues. V gave up 4 bases and J gave up 5 bases; unmatched junction bases: 9. The CDR3 DNA reads TGTGCCAGCAGTTCTAGCAGAAGCGGGGAAGATACGCAGTATTTT. This sequence encodes CASSSSRSGEDTQYF.

J is TRBJ2-7 and V is TRBV7-2; D perhaps matches TRBD2 (5 bases). Trimming stripped 6 bases from V and 2 bases from J, with 14 bases between. The CDR3 has 14 amino acids. Looked up from germline, CDR1 is SGHTA and CDR2 is FQGNSA. The DNA for the CDR3 is TGTGCCAGCAGAAAAAGGGAGTCCGCCTACGAGCAGTACTTC. The encoded protein is CASRKRESAYEQYF. Variable domain in full (rest from reference TRBV7-2 and TRBJ2-7): GAGVSQSPSNKVTEKGKDVELRCDPISGHTALYWYRQSLGQGLEFLIYFQGNSAPDKSGLPSDRFSAERTGGSVSTLTIQRTQQEDSAVYLCASRKRESAYEQYFGPGTRLTVT.

This chain uses TRBV29-1 with TRBJ1-2; D ambiguous. The CDR3 spans 12 residues. Germline loops: CDR1 SQVTM, CDR2 ANQGSEA. The V end lost 7 bases, the J end lost 4 bases, and 13 bases lay between the germline ends. CDR3 sequence (DNA): TGCAGCGCACAGACCTTAGGCTATGGCTACACCTTC. It specifies CSAQTLGYGYTF.

This clonotype was observed a handful of times. The chain carries TRBV7-9 and TRBJ2-6, with a weak D call TRBD2 (5 bases). The V end lost 5 bases, the J end lost 0 bases, and 14 bases lay between the germline ends. The CDR3 runs to 17 residues. Germline V gives CDR1 SEHNR, CDR2 FQNEAQ (reference sequence). The CDR3 DNA reads TGTGCCAGCAGCCCCCGAATCCGGGGCTCTGGGGCCAACGTCCTGACTTTC. This codes for CASSPRIRGSGANVLTF.

This clonotype occurred a few times. This rearrangement joins TRBV7-2 to TRBJ1-1; TRBD1 matches at 7 bases. J lost 4 bases, V lost 5 bases, and 7 bases had no gene match. This CDR3 region has 14 residues. CDR1 SGHTA and CDR2 FQGNSA come from the germline V gene. CDR3 sequence: CASSTRGGFTEAFF. The CDR3 DNA reads as TGTGCCAGCAGCACCAGGGGGGGTTTCACTGAAGCTTTCTTT. Full variable domain (outside the CDR3, taken from reference TRBV7-2 and TRBJ1-1): GAGVSQSPSNKVTEKGKDVELRCDPISGHTALYWYRQSLGQGLEFLIYFQGNSAPDKSGLPSDRFSAERTGGSVSTLTIQRTQQEDSAVYLCASSTRGGFTEAFFGQGTRLTVV.

The chain has TRBV20-1 and TRBJ1-1; D uncertain. Germline V gene lookup returns CDR1 DFQATT and CDR2 SNEGSKA (reference sequence). The V end lost 2 bases, the J end lost 0 bases, and 10 bases lay between the germline ends. There are 14 residues in the CDR3. The DNA for the CDR3 is TGCAGTGCTAGATCCAACAATGTGAACACTGAAGCTTTCTTT. It is translated as CSARSNNVNTEAFF.

The DNA for the CDR3 is TGTGCCAGCTCAACGCGGGACAGGGTAAACGAGCAGTACTTC. Translating gives CASSTRDRVNEQYF. The chain has TRBV18 and TRBJ2-7; 9 bases are shared with TRBD1. Germline V lookup: CDR1 KGHSH, CDR2 LQKENI. This CDR3 has 14 residues. Unmatched junction bases numbered 7, after V lost 5 bases and J lost 5 bases.

This clonotype has only a few counts. V and J are TRBV10-3 and TRBJ1-2; 8 nucleotides agree with TRBD1. Trimming took 2 bases from V and 8 from J; bases not matched to a gene: 7. The CDR3 length is 14 residues. Germline V gives CDR1 ENHRY, CDR2 SYGVKD. This CDR3 is CAISEEQGVYGYTF. CDR3 in DNA: TGTGCCATCAGTGAGGAACAGGGGGTATACGGCTACACCTTC.

V usage is TRBV27 and J usage is TRBJ2-6, with TRBD1 matching 10 bases. Losses at the gene ends were 4 bases for V and 15 bases for J; bases not matched to a gene: 12. Germline CDR1 reads MNHEY; CDR2 reads SMNVEV (reference sequence). This CDR3 region has 15 residues. CDR3 loop: CASSSDRGLYHGLTF. For the CDR3, the DNA is TGTGCCAGCAGTTCCGACAGGGGGCTGTATCACGGCCTGACTTTC.

The chain is built from TRBV3-1 and TRBJ2-3; the match to TRBD2 covers 13 bases. The CDR3 extends over 17 amino acids. V gave up 4 bases and J gave up 3 bases; unmatched junction bases: 7. Germline V gives CDR1 LGHDT, CDR2 YNNKEL (reference sequence). CDR3 DNA: TGTGCCAGCAGCCTTTACACGGGACTAGCGGGGACAGATACGCAGTATTTT. It translates to CASSLYTGLAGTDTQYF.

The chain is built from TRBV6-5 and TRBJ1-2; unclear D gene. The germline V and J ends were trimmed by 6 bases and 5 bases, with 10 bases remaining between them. The CDR3 length is 12 residues. The germline V gene has CDR1 MNHEY and CDR2 SVGAGI. The CDR3 DNA reads as TGTGCCAGCAGGGGGTCGGAATATGGCTACACCTTC. This translates into CASRGSEYGYTF.

The chain uses TRBV12-3 or TRBV12-4 and TRBJ2-7, with D possibly TRBD2 on 6 matching bases. This CDR3 spans 12 amino acids. V was pared by 8 bases and J by 3 bases, with 11 bases between. The CDR3 sequence: CASGGNRYEQYF. DNA for the CDR3: TGTGCCAGCGGGGGGAACCGCTACGAGCAGTACTTC.

This clonotype was seen more than once but under ten times. The rearrangement uses TRBV6-1 and TRBJ2-7; D uncertain. This CDR3 has 12 residues. V lost 6 bases and J 0 bases, leaving 6 bases between the germline ends. Germline assignment: CDR1 MNHNS and CDR2 SASEGT. In DNA form, the CDR3 reads TGTGCCAGCAGGGCAACCTCCTACGAGCAGTACTTC. As protein: CASRATSYEQYF.

This sequence joins TRBV27 and TRBJ2-1; D might be TRBD1 (6 bases). The V gene lost 5 bases and the J gene lost 0 bases, with 14 bases spanning the gap. The CDR3 contains 16 residues. In germline, CDR1 is MNHEY, CDR2 SMNVEV (reference sequence). CDR3 sequence reads: CASSEGVGVSYNEQFF. The CDR3 DNA is TGTGCCAGCAGTGAGGGGGTCGGGGTCTCCTACAATGAGCAGTTCTTC.

This chain connects TRBV7-9 to TRBJ2-5, with 12 nucleotides matching TRBD1. The J call could be wrong; TRBJ2-7 is a better fit for the DNA end. The CDR3 has 17 residues. Per germline, CDR1 SEHNR and CDR2 FQNEAQ (reference sequence). The CDR3 loop is CASSLGPAGTGGLEQYF. The CDR3, as DNA: TGTGCCAGCAGCTTAGGACCCGCCGGGACAGGGGGCCTCGAGCAGTACTTC.

The chain couples TRBV6-5 to TRBJ1-6; D is perhaps TRBD1 (6 bases). The CDR3 runs 14 residues. Germline loops: CDR1 MNHEY, CDR2 SVGAGI. V lost 7 bases and J 6 bases, leaving 13 bases between the germline ends. The CDR3 region has the DNA TGTGCCAGCAAAAGGGACACTGGTAATTCACCCCTCCACTTT. Translating gives CASKRDTGNSPLHF.

This clonotype was detected a few times. The rearrangement joins TRBV5-6 to TRBJ2-3, with D tentatively TRBD1 (5 bases). V was cut by 2 bases and J by 0 bases, with 7 bases left in between. CDR3 length equals 14 residues. The germline V gene has CDR1 SGHDT and CDR2 YYEEEE. The CDR3 bases are TGTGCCAGCAGCTTTTACAGGAGCACAGATACGCAGTATTTT. As protein: CASSFYRSTDTQYF. The whole variable domain, filled in from reference TRBV5-6 and TRBJ2-3, reads DAGVTQSPTHLIKTRGQQVTLRCSPKSGHDTVSWYQQALGQGPQFIFQYYEEEERQRGNFPDRFSGHQFPNYSSELNVNALLLGDSALYLCASSFYRSTDTQYFGPGTRLTVL.

The chain uses TRBV30 and TRBJ1-1; D gene uncertain. The CDR3 covers 12 residues. Germline V gives CDR1 GTSNPN, CDR2 SVGIG (reference sequence). V gave up 0 bases and J gave up 10 bases, with 12 bases separating them. DNA for the CDR3: TGTGCCTGGAGTGTACTGGCGACCGGAGCTTTCTTT. It encodes CAWSVLATGAFF.

V usage is TRBV7-2 and J usage is TRBJ2-1, with 12 positions matching TRBD2. V shed 5 bases, J shed 6 bases, and the junction held 14 bases outside the gene matches. The germline V gene has CDR1 SGHTA and CDR2 FQGNSA. The CDR3 has 18 amino acids. The CDR3 here is CASSHLAGGPRSSNEQFF. As DNA, the CDR3 is TGTGCCAGCAGCCACCTAGCGGGGGGGCCAAGGTCTTCCAATGAGCAGTTCTTC.

This clonotype was observed a single time. As DNA, the CDR3 is TGTGCCAGCGACGGGGCCGTGGGGGCCAACGTCCTGACTTTC. It yields the protein CASDGAVGANVLTF. This sequence joins TRBV2 and TRBJ2-6; D may match TRBD1 or TRBD2 (5 bases each). This CDR3 contains 14 residues. Trimming left V 8 bases short and J 4 bases short, with 12 bases between. Germline assignment: CDR1 SNHLY and CDR2 FYNNEI.